In this sample, the clone carrying this TCR beta chain turned up a few times. The antigen is not known. Since a much larger clone is just one base distant, this may be a read error. Germline CDR1 reads SEHNR; CDR2 reads FQNEAQ (reference sequence). The CDR3 is made up of 15 amino acids. Trimming took 5 bases from V and 7 from J, leaving 20 bases between them. A 10-nucleotide random UMI tagged transcripts in template-switch 5'RACE cDNA synthesis. TCRdb reprocessed the 5' RACE reads via MiXCR and lists one record per CDR3 protein. The sample consists of 65,000 to 90,000 distinct CDR3 sequences, approximately 10% of them appearing once. This entry is derived from a study of neurological immune-mediated disorders. Findings of the study overall: None of the CDR3 amino acid sequences found in expanded clones was shared across subjects. This suggests that the TCR-beta repertoires were private in all groups. Patients with HTLV-1-associated myelopathy showed the most TCR clonal expansion. Those with multiple sclerosis showed the least, falling below healthy controls.

PBMCs stored at -80 C, 2 million in total, were the source of the unsorted libraries. Sequencing used PBMCs. The chain uses TRBV7-9 and TRBJ1-2, with D perhaps matching TRBD1 (5 bases). The TCR sequence derives from a man between 35 and 55 years old in good health. CDR3 DNA sequence: TGTGCCAGCAGCGTACAGTTGGGACCGTGTAGTGGCTACACCTTC. Its protein product is CASSVQLGPCSGYTF.